These 23 T cell receptor beta chains were all obtained from the same sample, sequenced in a study of OX40 agonist ivuxolimab in advanced cancers. The data were produced by immunoSEQ multiplex PCR, yet TCRdb's version contains in-frame clones alone and is incomplete. The sample consists of approximately 80,000 clones, roughly 87% of them appearing once. The material sequenced was CD4+ or CD8+ T cells sorted from blood, taken in a trial of the OX40 agonist ivuxolimab. The receptors originated from an adult with an advanced solid tumor such as melanoma, head and neck, liver or kidney cancer.

The chain links TRBV19 to TRBJ1-1; D call uncertain. The CDR3 totals 13 residues. Germline V gene lookup returns CDR1 LNHDA and CDR2 SQIVND (reference sequence). The V end lost 4 bases, the J end lost 2 bases, and 8 bases lay between the germline ends. This CDR3 reads CASSTRLNTEAFF. The CDR3, as DNA: TGTGCCAGTAGTACACGGCTTAACACTGAAGCTTTCTTT.

This chain joins TRBV27 and TRBJ2-2; D ambiguous. V dropped 2 bases and J dropped 3 bases, with 4 bases sitting between them. CDR1 MNHEY and CDR2 SMNVEV come from the germline V gene (reference sequence). CDR3 length: 13 amino acids. CDR3 nucleotides: TGTGCCAGCAGTTTAGAGTACACCGGGGAGCTGTTTTTT. Its translation: CASSLEYTGELFF.

The sample holds one count of this clone. V gene TRBV7-2 combines with J gene TRBJ2-2; D not certain. Germline-derived CDR1 and CDR2 are SGHTA and FQGNSA. The CDR3 covers 14 residues. V was pared by 5 bases and J by 1 base, with 8 bases between. The CDR3 spells CASSGTLNTGELFF. As DNA, the CDR3 is TGTGCCAGCAGCGGAACACTGAACACCGGGGAGCTGTTTTTT.

This clone was counted between two and nine times. The chain joins TRBV19 to TRBJ2-3; the match to TRBD2 covers 12 bases. V lost 5 bases and J lost 1; bases outside the gene matches: 10. This CDR3 region has 18 residues. Germline loops: CDR1 LNHDA, CDR2 SQIVND (reference sequence). Written as DNA, the CDR3 is TGTGCCAGTAGTTTGTCTAGCGGGAGGGCCTGGGGCACAGATACGCAGTATTTT. Its protein is CASSLSSGRAWGTDTQYF.

V gene TRBV29-1 combines with J gene TRBJ1-4; no reliable D call. This CDR3 comprises 11 residues. Trimming stripped 4 bases from V and 7 bases from J, with 7 bases between. Germline V CDR1 and CDR2: SQVTM, ANQGSEA. The CDR3 region has the DNA TGCAGCGTTGTACTCTCTGAAAAACTGTTTTTT. This sequence encodes CSVVLSEKLFF.

The sample holds one count of this clone. V usage is TRBV7-2 and J usage is TRBJ2-1, with TRBD2 identical over 8 bases. From germline, CDR1 is SGHTA and CDR2 FQGNSA. After removal of 4 bases from V and 9 bases from J, the junction contained 8 bases not matched to a gene. The CDR3 spans 14 residues. The CDR3, as DNA: TGTGCCAGCAGCTCGTATAGCGGGAAGGGTGAGCAGTTCTTC. This encodes CASSSYSGKGEQFF.

This clone came up once. The rearrangement links TRBV5-5 to TRBJ2-1; 13 bases line up with TRBD2. J was trimmed by 7 bases and V by 0 bases; bases with no gene match: 10. The CDR3 extends over 18 amino acids. Germline V gene lookup returns CDR1 SGHKS and CDR2 YYEKEE (reference sequence). The CDR3 sequence: CASSLDPGLAGVFNEQFF. CDR3 bases: TGTGCCAGCAGCTTGGACCCCGGACTAGCGGGAGTGTTTAATGAGCAGTTCTTC.

This clone was found a few times. Written as DNA, the CDR3 is TGTGCCAGCTCACGCGGGACAGGGGGCCGGACCGGGGAGCTGTTTTTT. This sequence encodes CASSRGTGGRTGELFF. V and J are TRBV18 and TRBJ2-2; 12 bases line up with TRBD1. The CDR3 has 16 amino acids. Germline CDR1 reads KGHSH; CDR2 reads LQKENI. Germline trimming cut 4 bases from V and 5 bases from J; bases unmatched to any gene: 5.

Here the CDR3 reads CASSRQKTGAWGAYEQYF. The CDR3 DNA is TGTGCCAGCAGCCGGCAAAAGACGGGGGCCTGGGGGGCCTACGAGCAGTACTTC. This rearrangement joins TRBV5-6 to TRBJ2-7, with D possibly being TRBD1 or TRBD2 (6 bases each). In germline, CDR1 is SGHDT, CDR2 YYEEEE. CDR3 length: 18 residues. V was trimmed by 4 bases and J by 2 bases, leaving 25 bases between them.

The chain combines TRBV27 with TRBJ1-1; unclear D gene. V lost 3 bases and J 8 bases, leaving 10 bases between the germline ends. The germline CDR1 and CDR2 sequences are MNHEY and SMNVEV (reference sequence). This CDR3 comprises 12 residues. CDR3 sequence: CASSFHQGEAFF. CDR3 bases: TGTGCCAGCAGTTTTCACCAAGGAGAAGCTTTCTTT.

The V and J genes are TRBV7-9 and TRBJ2-7, with D possibly called TRBD1 or TRBD2 (5 bases each). Trimming took off 5 bases at V and 5 bases at J, with 10 bases between the two ends. Per the germline V gene, CDR1 is SEHNR and CDR2 is FQNEAQ (reference sequence). This CDR3 comprises 12 residues. The DNA for the CDR3 is TGTGCCAGCAGCCCGGGACCCAACGAGCAGTACTTC. Translation: CASSPGPNEQYF.

This clone is a singleton in its sample. V and J are TRBV7-2 and TRBJ2-2; 15 nucleotides align to TRBD2. The CDR3 consists of 16 residues. Unmatched junction bases numbered 6, after V lost 8 bases and J lost 5 bases. The germline V gene encodes CDR1 SGHTA and CDR2 FQGNSA. The CDR3 here is CASGLAGGGRTGELFF. The CDR3 DNA reads TGTGCCAGCGGACTAGCGGGAGGGGGAAGAACCGGGGAGCTGTTTTTT. Using reference TRBV7-2 and TRBJ2-2 for the parts outside the CDR3, the full variable domain is GAGVSQSPSNKVTEKGKDVELRCDPISGHTALYWYRQSLGQGLEFLIYFQGNSAPDKSGLPSDRFSAERTGGSVSTLTIQRTQQEDSAVYLCASGLAGGGRTGELFFGEGSRLTVL.

The chain combines TRBV4-1 with TRBJ2-4; tentatively, D is TRBD1 or TRBD2 (6 bases each). Looked up from germline, CDR1 is MGHRA and CDR2 is YSYEKL. The CDR3 runs to 16 residues. Trimming cost V 1 base and J 3 bases, with 13 bases left between them. CDR3 sequence: CASSQVMGGVKNIQYF. In nucleotides, the CDR3 is TGCGCCAGCAGCCAAGTTATGGGGGGCGTCAAAAACATTCAGTACTTC.

The chain carries TRBV5-6 and TRBJ1-4; possible D gene TRBD1, 6 bases. V lost 0 bases and J 5 bases, leaving 14 bases between the germline ends. CDR1 is SGHDT, CDR2 YYEEEE, per germline. There are 16 residues in the CDR3. The DNA for the CDR3 is TGTGCCAGCAGCTTGGCCCCAGGGCAGGGGAATGAAAAACTGTTTTTT. Translated: CASSLAPGQGNEKLFF. The full variable domain, its missing parts supplied by reference TRBV5-6 and TRBJ1-4, is DAGVTQSPTHLIKTRGQQVTLRCSPKSGHDTVSWYQQALGQGPQFIFQYYEEEERQRGNFPDRFSGHQFPNYSSELNVNALLLGDSALYLCASSLAPGQGNEKLFFGSGTQLSVL.

This sequence joins TRBV5-6 and TRBJ2-5; TRBD1 aligns across 9 bases. CDR1 and CDR2 (germline): SGHDT, YYEEEE. With 4 bases clipped from V and 5 bases from J, the junction kept 9 bases outside the gene matches. CDR3 size: 15 residues. CDR3 sequence: CASSHLGQGFETQYF. For the CDR3, the DNA is TGTGCCAGCAGCCACCTGGGACAGGGTTTTGAGACCCAGTACTTC. Full variable domain (rest looked up from reference TRBV5-6 and TRBJ2-5): DAGVTQSPTHLIKTRGQQVTLRCSPKSGHDTVSWYQQALGQGPQFIFQYYEEEERQRGNFPDRFSGHQFPNYSSELNVNALLLGDSALYLCASSHLGQGFETQYFGPGTRLLVL.

The rearrangement links TRBV6-6 to TRBJ1-2; D remains ambiguous. This CDR3 region has 11 residues. V was cut by 2 bases and J by 2 bases, with 0 bases left in between. Looked up from germline, CDR1 is MNHNY and CDR2 is SVGAGI (reference sequence). The CDR3 DNA sequence: TGTGCCAGCAGTTACAACTATGGCTACACCTTC. Protein product: CASSYNYGYTF.

V is TRBV15 and J is TRBJ2-3; 8 bases are shared with TRBD2. J was trimmed by 4 bases and V by 1 base; bases with no gene match: 10. Looked up from germline, CDR1 is LNHNV and CDR2 is YYDKDF (reference sequence). The CDR3 consists of 17 residues. The DNA of the CDR3 is TGTGCCACCAGCAGAGTGGGGAGCGGGGGCAAGGCAGATACGCAGTATTTT. Translating it yields CATSRVGSGGKADTQYF.

J is TRBJ2-3 and V is TRBV19, with 8 nucleotides matching TRBD2. V trimming: 6 bases; J trimming: 5 bases; junction bases outside the gene matches: 7. The germline V gene encodes CDR1 LNHDA and CDR2 SQIVND (reference sequence). This CDR3 region has 14 residues. The CDR3 nucleotides are TGTGCCAGTAGGGGACTAGGTTTTCAAGATACGCAGTATTTT. It is translated as CASRGLGFQDTQYF.

The rearrangement uses TRBV9 and TRBJ1-3; D is ambiguous. Germline CDR1 SGDLS, CDR2 YYNGEE. CDR3 size: 14 residues. Trimming stripped 0 bases from V and 2 bases from J, with 6 bases between. The CDR3: CASSVATTGNTIYF. CDR3 nucleotides: TGTGCCAGCAGCGTAGCAACTACTGGAAACACCATATATTTT.

The V call is TRBV10-3, the J call TRBJ2-7, with D possibly matching TRBD1 (6 bases). V lost 4 bases and J 2 bases, leaving 15 bases between the germline ends. CDR1 and CDR2 from the germline V gene are ENHRY and SYGVKD. The CDR3 spans 15 residues. The CDR3 here is CAISAYEDRPYEQYF. The CDR3 DNA is TGTGCCATCAGTGCATACGAGGACAGACCCTACGAGCAGTACTTC.

The chain recombines TRBV15 with TRBJ2-7; the D gene could be TRBD1 or TRBD2 (5 bases each). In germline, CDR1 is LNHNV, CDR2 YYDKDF (reference sequence). V lost 1 base, J lost 2 bases, and 18 bases lay in between. The CDR3 runs to 17 residues. The DNA for the CDR3 is TGTGCCACCAGCAGAGCCGTTTGGAGGAGAGGGGCCTACGAGCAGTACTTC. It translates to CATSRAVWRRGAYEQYF.

The CDR3 loop is CASSPSGGYEQYF. DNA for the CDR3: TGTGCCAGCAGTCCTAGCGGGGGCTACGAGCAGTACTTC. This rearrangement joins TRBV28 to TRBJ2-7; the match to TRBD2 covers 10 bases. The junction had 1 base not matched to a gene; V was cut back by 5 bases and J by 3 bases. Germline V CDR1 and CDR2: MDHEN, SYDVKM. The CDR3 runs to 13 residues.

J is TRBJ2-5 and V is TRBV10-1; D possibly matches TRBD1 or TRBD2 (6 bases each). The V end lost 3 bases, the J end lost 11 bases, and 25 bases lay between the germline ends. This CDR3 comprises 16 residues. The germline V gene has CDR1 WNHNN and CDR2 SYGVQD (reference sequence). The CDR3 nucleotides are TGCGCCAGCAGTGAAAAGACACAGGGATCGCTGGGGAGGCAGTACTTC. Translating gives CASSEKTQGSLGRQYF.